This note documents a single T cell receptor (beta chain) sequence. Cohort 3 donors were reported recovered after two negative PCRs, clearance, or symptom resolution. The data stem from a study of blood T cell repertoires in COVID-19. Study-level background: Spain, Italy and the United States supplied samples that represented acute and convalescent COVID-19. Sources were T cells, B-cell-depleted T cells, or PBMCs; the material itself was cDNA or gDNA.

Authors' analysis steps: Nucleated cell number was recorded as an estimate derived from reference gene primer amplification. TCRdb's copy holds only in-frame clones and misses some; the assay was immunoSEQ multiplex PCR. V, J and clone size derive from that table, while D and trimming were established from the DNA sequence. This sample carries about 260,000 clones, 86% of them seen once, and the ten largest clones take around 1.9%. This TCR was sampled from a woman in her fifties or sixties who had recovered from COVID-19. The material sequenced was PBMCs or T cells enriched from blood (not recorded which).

The CDR3 DNA reads TGTGCCAGCAACTACGGGAGGGTACGTAGCAATCAGCCCCAGCATTTT. Protein product: CASNYGRVRSNQPQHF. The gene calls are TRBV28 and TRBJ1-5; D is ambiguous. The CDR3 spans 16 residues. V shed 7 bases and J shed 0 bases, with 16 bases lying between them. The germline V gene encodes CDR1 MDHEN and CDR2 SYDVKM.